This T cell receptor (beta chain) is drawn from a study of blood T cells in healthy people across ages. Study results and limitations: CMV infection status of these donors was not known.

Germline trimming cut 4 bases from V and 8 bases from J; bases unmatched to any gene: 14. The CDR3 runs 16 residues. Germline CDR1 reads SGHDN; CDR2 reads FVKESK. Details on this clonotype: No antigen is known for it.

A second PCR of about 7 to 12 cycles used a sample-barcoded 5' primer and a J-beta primer mix. TCRdb itself ran the 5' RACE reads through MiXCR, one entry per CDR3 protein. This table has about a million distinct CDR3 sequences, roughly 50% appearing once. Sequencing was done on a sample of blood. This receptor was obtained from a woman aged 55-70 years in good health. The chain combines TRBV14 with TRBJ2-3; 8 bases line up with TRBD2. CDR3 nucleotide sequence: TGTGCCAGCAGCCCTCGGGGGGGGGCCACCGTTCGTACGCAGTATTTT. Translated, it gives CASSPRGGATVRTQYF.